Listed here is a single TCR beta chain. What it binds is not known. The germline V gene encodes CDR1 LNHDA and CDR2 SQIVND (reference sequence). V shed 7 bases, J shed 3 bases, and the junction held 6 bases outside the gene matches. The CDR3 loop spans 14 amino acids. The repertoire was sequenced with immunoSEQ multiplex PCR; TCRdb's copy has only in-frame clones and lacks some. The sample shows tens of thousands of clones, around 86% of them seen only once. These data originate in a study of OX40 agonist ivuxolimab in advanced cancers. Study results and limitations: Low clonal expansion, among the lowest seen, marked partial responders at 0.1-3.0 mg/kg.

The source is an adult with an advanced solid tumor such as melanoma, head and neck, liver or kidney cancer. Sequenced here: CD4+ or CD8+ T cells sorted from blood, sampled in a trial of the OX40 agonist ivuxolimab. The chain is built from TRBV19 and TRBJ1-5; TRBD1 matches at 7 bases. CDR3 loop: CASTRQGNNQPQHF. Written as DNA, the CDR3 is TGTGCCAGTACCCGACAGGGCAACAATCAGCCCCAGCATTTT.